A selection of T cell receptor beta chains follows, all from one sample in a study of blood T cells in healthy people across ages. TCRdb processed the 5' RACE reads anew with MiXCR; each CDR3 protein has one entry. The sample records 1.5 million to 2 million distinct CDR3 sequences, around 50% being singletons. The specimen sequenced was blood. These receptors were taken from a woman aged 40-49 years in good health. The CDR3 runs from the conserved cysteine through the conserved F or W. D genes are given only for firm matches. The size of a clone is reported for some rows only, either as once, few or many, or as a class for expanded clones.

d_call	v_call	j_call	clone_size	cdr3_nt	cdr3_aa
.	TRBV28	TRBJ1-2	.	TGTGCCAGCAGTTCCCGGGGCGAAGGCTATGGCTACACCTTC	CASSSRGEGYGYTF
.	TRBV9	TRBJ2-5	.	TGTGCCAGCAGCCTAACCCGGACACCTCAAGAGACCCAGTACTTC	CASSLTRTPQETQYF
.	TRBV10-3	TRBJ1-1	.	TGTGCCATCGGGAGAGGCAGCTACACTGAAGCTTTCTTT	CAIGRGSYTEAFF
.	TRBV20-1	TRBJ2-1	few	TGCAGTGCGGCGGAAGCGGCAGGGTGGGGCAATGAGCAGTTCTTC	CSAAEAAGWGNEQFF
.	TRBV9	TRBJ2-3	.	TGTGCCAGCAGCGTAGTCGGCAGGGTGGCAGATACGCAGTATTTT	CASSVVGRVADTQYF
.	TRBV10-3	TRBJ1-2	few	TGTGCCATCAGTGAGGACAGGAACTATGGCTACACCTTC	CAISEDRNYGYTF
TRBD2	TRBV20-1	TRBJ2-3	.	TGCAGTGCTAGAGATTGGACTAGCGCAGATACGCAGTATTTT	CSARDWTSADTQYF
.	TRBV5-6	TRBJ2-7	.	TGTGCCAGCAGCTCGGACTGGAGCTCCTACGAGCAGTACTTC	CASSSDWSSYEQYF
TRBD1	TRBV12-3/TRBV12-4	TRBJ2-7	.	TGTGCCAGCAGCCAAACCCTGGGACAGGGAGTCCCCTACGAGCAGTACTTC	CASSQTLGQGVPYEQYF
TRBD1	TRBV20-1	TRBJ2-7	many	TGCAGTGCTAGGGGGACAGGGGGCTACGAGCAGTACTTC	CSARGTGGYEQYF
TRBD1	TRBV2	TRBJ2-1	.	TGTGCCAGCAGTATGACCCTTCCCCCGGACAGGGTCAATGAGCAGTTCTTC	CASSMTLPPDRVNEQFF
.	TRBV4-3	TRBJ1-6	.	TGCGCCAGCAGCCACCGTAGACAGGATGGAAATTCACCCCTCCACTTT	CASSHRRQDGNSPLHF
.	TRBV7-8	TRBJ2-3	once	TGTGCCAGCGGGATCGGGGGAGGTTATTCAGATACGCAGTATTTT	CASGIGGGYSDTQYF
TRBD2	TRBV20-1	TRBJ2-7	.	TGCAGTGCTCGTAACCGTCTAGCGGGATCGGGCGAGCAGTACTTC	CSARNRLAGSGEQYF
TRBD2	TRBV20-1	TRBJ2-1	.	TGCAGTGCTAGACGGGGGGGGACTACTGTTGAGCAGTTCTTC	CSARRGGTTVEQFF
.	TRBV28	TRBJ1-2	.	TGTGCCAGCATGTACCAGGGAACTAACTATGGCTACACCTTC	CASMYQGTNYGYTF
.	TRBV7-2	TRBJ1-4	.	TGTGCCAGCAGCTTAGTTGTAGCGGAAAAACTGTTTTTT	CASSLVVAEKLFF
.	TRBV28	TRBJ2-6	few	TGTGCCAGCAGTTTCGGAGGGGCCTCTGGGGCCAACGTCCTGACTTTC	CASSFGGASGANVLTF
TRBD2	TRBV10-3	TRBJ2-7	few	TGTGCCATCAGTGACCAGACTAGCGGGGTTTACGAGCAGTACTTC	CAISDQTSGVYEQYF